This T cell receptor (beta chain) was captured in a study of blood T cell repertoires in COVID-19. Whole-study context: Sources were T cells, B-cell-depleted T cells, or PBMCs; the material itself was cDNA or gDNA.

Assay used: immunoSEQ multiplex PCR; TCRdb lists only in-frame clones, some missing. The table lists some 530,000 clones, 70% to 90% of them singletons, with about 3% in the top ten. Germline values: CDR1 MNHEY, CDR2 SVGAGI. There are 15 residues in the CDR3. V dropped 6 bases and J dropped 10 bases, with 19 bases sitting between them. Sequenced: peripheral blood. The V gene is TRBV6-5, the J gene TRBJ1-6; the D is unclear. The receptor was derived from a human donor in a cohort sampled during active COVID-19. CDR3 sequence: CASRVVKSGESPLHF. Here the CDR3 DNA reads TGTGCCAGCAGGGTCGTCAAGTCGGGAGAGTCACCCCTCCACTTT.